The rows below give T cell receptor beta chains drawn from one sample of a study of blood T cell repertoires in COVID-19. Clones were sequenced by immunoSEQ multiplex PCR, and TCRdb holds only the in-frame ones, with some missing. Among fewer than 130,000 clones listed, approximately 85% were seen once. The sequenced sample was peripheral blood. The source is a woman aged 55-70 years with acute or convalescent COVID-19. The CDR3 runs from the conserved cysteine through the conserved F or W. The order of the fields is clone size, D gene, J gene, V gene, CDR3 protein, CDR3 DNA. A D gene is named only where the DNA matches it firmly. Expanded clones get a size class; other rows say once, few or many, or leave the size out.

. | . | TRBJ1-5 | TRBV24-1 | CATSDEGVQPQHF | TGTGCCACCAGTGATGAGGGGGTCCAGCCCCAGCATTTT
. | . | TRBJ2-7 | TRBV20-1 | CSARVSNEQYF | TGCAGTGCTAGAGTGTCCAACGAGCAGTACTTC
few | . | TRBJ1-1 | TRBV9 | CASSVGAGNTEAFF | TGTGCCAGCAGCGTAGGGGCAGGGAACACTGAAGCTTTCTTT
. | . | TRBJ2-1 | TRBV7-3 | CASSFGQYNEQFF | TGTGCCAGCAGCTTCGGTCAATACAATGAGCAGTTCTTC
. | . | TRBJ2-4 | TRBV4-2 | CASSQAAREAKNIQYF | TGTGCCAGCAGCCAAGCGGCTAGGGAGGCCAAAAACATTCAGTACTTC
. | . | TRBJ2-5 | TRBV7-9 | CASTLPTDPRETQYF | TGTGCCAGCACCTTACCGACAGACCCCCGGGAGACCCAGTACTTC
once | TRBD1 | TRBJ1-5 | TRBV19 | CASSSGTGPQPQHF | TGTGCCAGTAGTTCAGGGACAGGTCCACAGCCCCAGCATTTT
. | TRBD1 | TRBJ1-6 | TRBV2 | CARGTVNSPLHF | TGTGCCCGCGGGACAGTAAATTCACCCCTCCACTTT
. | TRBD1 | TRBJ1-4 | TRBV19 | CASHGTGFFPEKLFF | TGTGCCAGCCACGGGACAGGGTTTTTTCCTGAAAAACTGTTTTTT
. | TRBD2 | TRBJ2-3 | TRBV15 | CATRPSLAGSQDTQYF | TGTGCCACCAGACCTTCTTTAGCGGGGTCACAAGATACGCAGTATTTT
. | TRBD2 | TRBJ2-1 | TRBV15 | CATSRDRASGAYNEQFF | TGTGCCACCAGCAGAGATAGAGCTAGCGGGGCCTACAATGAGCAGTTCTTC
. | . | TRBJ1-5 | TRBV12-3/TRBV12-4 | CASSLGGHQPQHF | TGTGCCAGCAGTTTGGGGGGACATCAGCCCCAGCATTTT
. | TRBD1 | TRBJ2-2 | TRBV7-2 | CASSSKGQTGELFF | TGTGCCAGCAGCTCGAAGGGACAGACCGGGGAGCTGTTTTTT
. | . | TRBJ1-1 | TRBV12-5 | CASGLYKGVVSTEAFF | TGTGCTAGTGGTTTGTACAAAGGGGTGGTGAGCACTGAAGCTTTCTTT
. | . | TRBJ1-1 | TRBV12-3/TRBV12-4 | CASSKTGYTEAFF | TGTGCCAGCAGCAAAACAGGGTACACTGAAGCTTTCTTT
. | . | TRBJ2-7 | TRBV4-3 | CASSQVHGQGYEQYF | TGCGCCAGCAGCCAAGTACACGGCCAGGGCTACGAGCAGTACTTC
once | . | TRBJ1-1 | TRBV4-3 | CASSQDKQAMTFF | TGCGCCAGCAGCCAAGATAAGCAGGCCATGACTTTCTTT
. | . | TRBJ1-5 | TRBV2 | CASSPDGLYNQPQHF | TGTGCCAGCAGTCCGGACGGACTCTACAATCAGCCCCAGCATTTT
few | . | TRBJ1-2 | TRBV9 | CASSTEVYGYTF | TGTGCCAGCAGCACAGAAGTCTATGGCTACACCTTC
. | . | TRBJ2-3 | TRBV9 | CASSLTSTDTQYF | TGTGCCAGCAGCCTTACTAGCACAGATACGCAGTATTTT
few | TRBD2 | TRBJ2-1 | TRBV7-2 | CASSLISGRGGFNEQFF | TGTGCCAGCAGCTTGATTAGCGGGAGAGGAGGGTTCAATGAGCAGTTCTTC